Sequencing of this TCR beta chain was carried out in a study of cytomegalovirus exposure and HLA in healthy donors. The primer mix had 60 Vbeta and 13 Jbeta primers. Sequencing used immunoSEQ multiplex PCR; TCRdb keeps in-frame clones, though not all of them. This table has 200,000 to 250,000 clones, approximately 82% appearing once. The germline CDR1 and CDR2 sequences are MNHEY and SVGAGI. The CDR3 runs 15 residues. The chain is built from TRBV6-5 and TRBJ2-5, with TRBD1 as a possible D gene (6 bases). The J call may be wrong; the DNA end is better matched by TRBJ2-7. This sequence originates from a woman between 35 and 50 years old in good health and CMV-seronegative. The sample comprised PBMCs. For the CDR3, the DNA is TGTGCCAGCAAGCGAGCCCGGGACACAAACTACGAGCAGTACTTC. Protein: CASKRARDTNYEQYF.